This TCR beta chain was sequenced for a study of blood T cells in healthy people across ages. This clonotype was observed at least ten times. Next came a second PCR, run for roughly 6 to 11 cycles, which used a sample-barcoded 5' primer along with a J-beta primer mix. TCRdb passed the 5' RACE reads through MiXCR, listing each CDR3 protein once. The sample comprises about 570,000 distinct CDR3 sequences, around 27% of which are singletons, and approximately 3.3% rests with the top ten. These data also formed part of another study, on T cells of mothers and their children.

The sequence was collected from a boy younger than 10 in good health. Sequencing input: blood.

The CDR3 reads CASSRQGGSYGYTF. Written as DNA, the CDR3 is TGTGCCAGCAGCCGACAGGGTGGGTCCTATGGCTACACCTTC. The rearrangement links TRBV7-2 to TRBJ1-2, with TRBD1 identical over 7 bases. The CDR3 runs 14 residues. CDR1 is SGHTA, CDR2 FQGNSA, per germline. With V trimmed by 5 bases and J by 4 bases, 7 bases remained unmatched.